The clone carrying this T cell receptor beta chain was picked up a small number of times. Its specificity is unknown. This entry is derived from a study of blood T cells in healthy people across ages. Study-wide points: No conclusive comparison of naive versus antigen-experienced cells was possible with unsorted PBMCs.

The V gene lost 5 bases and the J gene lost 2 bases, with 9 bases spanning the gap. The CDR3 extends over 12 amino acids. Germline loops: CDR1 SQVTM, CDR2 ANQGSEA. Collection of around 10 milliliters of peripheral blood was performed for each donor. Through a sample-barcoded 5' primer and a J-beta primer mix, a second PCR was run for about 6 to 11 cycles. Individual samples furnished no less than 2.5 million CDR3-containing paired-end reads apiece. One entry per CDR3 protein results from TCRdb running MiXCR on the 5' RACE reads. This table holds about 1,000,000 distinct CDR3 sequences, 40% to 45% found once.

The receptor comes from a woman aged 55-70 years in good health. The rearrangement uses TRBV29-1 and TRBJ2-5; possible D gene TRBD1, 6 bases. Specimen: blood. CDR3 amino acids: CSVTGSQETQYF. CDR3 sequence (DNA): TGCAGCGTTACAGGGAGTCAAGAGACCCAGTACTTC.